The 15 T cell receptor beta chains below come from one sample, sequenced in a study of PD-L1 blockade in urothelial cancer. The time point denotes: pretreatment peripheral blood. Libraries were prepared by immunoSEQ multiplex PCR; TCRdb keeps only in-frame clonotypes and omits some of them. The top ten clones hold approximately 14% of a sample with tens of thousands of clones, about 82% of them seen once. This sample comprised PBMCs, obtained around atezolizumab (anti-PD-L1) treatment. All receptors come from a man older than 75 with urothelial cancer.

The chain joins TRBV5-1 to TRBJ2-1; 14 nucleotides agree with TRBD2. The J segment lost 3 bases and the V segment lost 6 bases, leaving 5 bases of the junction unmatched. CDR3 size: 16 residues. Germline assignment: CDR1 SGHRS and CDR2 YFSETQ. The DNA for the CDR3 is TGCGCCAGCACCTTCGGGACTAGCGGGAGCTACAATGAGCAGTTCTTC. The encoded protein is CASTFGTSGSYNEQFF.

This chain uses TRBV7-9 with TRBJ2-5; TRBD2 matches 15 bases. This CDR3 comprises 17 residues. The germline V gene has CDR1 SEHNR and CDR2 FQNEAQ (reference sequence). Trimming cost V 3 bases and J 5 bases; bases outside gene matches: 7. CDR3 region: CASSFGLAGGPGETQYF. DNA of the CDR3: TGTGCCAGCAGCTTTGGACTAGCGGGAGGGCCGGGGGAGACCCAGTACTTC.

V gene TRBV28 combines with J gene TRBJ1-1; D might be TRBD1 (5 bases). Germline CDR1 MDHEN, CDR2 SYDVKM. This CDR3 is built from 12 residues. V lost 5 bases and J 5 bases, leaving 9 bases between the germline ends. This CDR3 is CASSERTTEAFF. Written as DNA, the CDR3 is TGTGCCAGCAGTGAGAGGACAACTGAAGCTTTCTTT.

V gene TRBV12-5 combines with J gene TRBJ2-1, with 7 bases fitting TRBD2. V shed 4 bases, J shed 0 bases, and the junction held 3 bases outside the gene matches. Germline CDR1 is LGHNT and CDR2 is FRNRAP. CDR3 length equals 15 residues. The CDR3 DNA is TGTGCTAGTGGTTCCCTAGCGGCCTCCTACAATGAGCAGTTCTTC. It encodes CASGSLAASYNEQFF. Supplemented by reference TRBV12-5 and TRBJ2-1, the full variable domain reads DARVTQTPRHKVTEMGQEVTMRCQPILGHNTVFWYRQTMMQGLELLAYFRNRAPLDDSGMPKDRFSAEMPDATLATLKIQPSEPRDSAVYFCASGSLAASYNEQFFGPGTRLTVL.

The chain couples TRBV5-8 to TRBJ2-7, with 7 bases fitting TRBD1. CDR1 is SGHTS and CDR2 is YDEGEE in the germline V gene. CDR3 size: 14 residues. CDR3 in DNA: TGTGCAGTTTCCGCCCGGGACAGATCCTACGAGCAGTACTTC. It is translated as CAVSARDRSYEQYF.

CDR3 bases: TGTGCCAGCTCACCATCCCGTGTGGAGGCGAACACCGGGGAGCTGTTTTTT. This encodes CASSPSRVEANTGELFF. The rearrangement uses TRBV18 and TRBJ2-2; a weak D match, TRBD2 (5 bases). Trimming cost V 2 bases and J 0 bases, with 13 bases left between them. The CDR3 is 17 amino acids. Germline CDR1 KGHSH, CDR2 LQKENI.

The gene calls are TRBV6-1 and TRBJ2-7; 11 nucleotides match TRBD1. The V and J ends lost 6 bases and 3 bases, in that order; junction bases with no gene match: 7. The CDR3 is made up of 15 amino acids. CDR1 and CDR2 from the germline V gene are MNHNS and SASEGT. The CDR3 loop reads CASRGQGAGGYEQYF. CDR3 bases: TGTGCCAGCAGAGGACAGGGGGCTGGTGGCTACGAGCAGTACTTC.

The chain couples TRBV29-1 to TRBJ2-3; 7 nucleotides match TRBD2. Germline values: CDR1 SQVTM, CDR2 ANQGSEA. The CDR3 totals 13 residues. J was trimmed by 6 bases and V by 8 bases; bases with no gene match: 11. CDR3 loop: CSFQAGSVDTQYF. CDR3 DNA sequence: TGCAGCTTCCAAGCGGGGTCCGTGGATACGCAGTATTTT.

The chain uses TRBV5-4 and TRBJ2-3; 9 nucleotides agree with TRBD2. CDR1 and CDR2 (germline): SGHNT, YYREEE (reference sequence). The CDR3 covers 17 residues. With 3 bases clipped from V and 5 bases from J, the junction kept 13 bases outside the gene matches. For the CDR3, the DNA is TGTGCCAGCAGCTCTGAACCCGGGCGGGAGGGTGTAGATACGCAGTATTTT. Its translation: CASSSEPGREGVDTQYF.

The chain is built from TRBV7-2 and TRBJ2-2; 12 nucleotides agree with TRBD1. The CDR3 length is 18 residues. Germline CDR1 reads SGHTA; CDR2 reads FQGNSA. V lost 1 base to trimming and J lost 7 bases; unmatched junction nucleotides: 10. CDR3 sequence reads: CASSLGVTGQGAFGELFF. CDR3 DNA: TGTGCCAGCAGCTTAGGAGTTACGGGACAGGGGGCTTTCGGGGAGCTGTTTTTT.

This clone has just a few counts. The J gene is TRBJ2-5, the V gene TRBV5-1, with TRBD1 matching 10 bases. This CDR3 has 14 residues. V lost 3 bases to trimming and J lost 4 bases; unmatched junction nucleotides: 3. Germline values: CDR1 SGHRS, CDR2 YFSETQ. CDR3 region: CASSYGQGGETQYF. CDR3 DNA: TGCGCCAGCAGCTATGGACAGGGGGGAGAGACCCAGTACTTC.

The chain combines TRBV11-3 with TRBJ2-3; a weak D match, TRBD1 (5 bases). Trimming removed 5 bases at V and 3 bases at J, with 9 bases between. Germline V gives CDR1 SGHNT, CDR2 YENEEA. CDR3 length: 13 residues. The CDR3 spells CASSRRGTDTQYF. Here the CDR3 DNA reads TGTGCCAGCAGCAGAAGGGGAACAGATACGCAGTATTTT.

The gene calls are TRBV11-2 and TRBJ2-7; TRBD1 matches 9 bases. Per the germline V gene, CDR1 is SGHAT and CDR2 is FQNNGV. J gave up 3 bases and V 6 bases, and 18 bases lay outside the gene matches. The CDR3 has 18 residues. The CDR3 DNA reads TGTGCCAGCAGGCGGCCGGGACAGGGAAATTTAGGGAGCTACGAGCAGTACTTC. As protein: CASRRPGQGNLGSYEQYF.

V and J are TRBV5-6 and TRBJ1-4; D not certain. There are 15 residues in the CDR3. V lost 0 bases and J 7 bases, leaving 13 bases between the germline ends. The germline V gene has CDR1 SGHDT and CDR2 YYEEEE. CDR3 region: CASSLATGVLEKLFF. The CDR3 DNA reads as TGTGCCAGCAGCTTGGCGACCGGGGTTCTTGAAAAACTGTTTTTT. Filled out from reference TRBV5-6 and TRBJ1-4, the complete variable domain reads DAGVTQSPTHLIKTRGQQVTLRCSPKSGHDTVSWYQQALGQGPQFIFQYYEEEERQRGNFPDRFSGHQFPNYSSELNVNALLLGDSALYLCASSLATGVLEKLFFGSGTQLSVL.

This clone has more than one count but fewer than ten. V gene TRBV6-5 combines with J gene TRBJ2-1, with D hard to call. Germline V gene lookup returns CDR1 MNHEY and CDR2 SVGAGI. The CDR3 spans 11 residues. Deletions cut 6 bases from V and 12 bases from J, with 12 bases between. The CDR3 region has the DNA TGTGCCAGCAGCCAGGTTGGGTTGCAGTTCTTC. Translation: CASSQVGLQFF.